The clone carrying this T cell receptor (beta chain) was seen at least ten times. The data were obtained in a study of early T cells in non-severe SARS-CoV-2 infection. Turning to the study itself: Chains were not paired, and sequencing was done on bulk RNA from unsorted whole blood.

J gave up 6 bases and V 7 bases, and 8 bases lay outside the gene matches. The length of the CDR3 is 14 residues. Per the germline V gene, CDR1 is MDHEN and CDR2 is SYDVKM. The TCR library protocol was used to attach unique molecular identifiers. These identifiers were attached to individual cDNA molecules. TCRdb ran MiXCR on the 5' RACE reads and lists one entry per CDR3 protein. The sample includes 35,000 to 45,000 distinct CDR3 sequences, 10% to 15% of them seen just once. The chain has TRBV28 and TRBJ2-7; 11 bases align to TRBD2. The sample taken for sequencing was whole blood. This receptor was identified in an adult who was a healthcare worker with PCR-confirmed SARS-CoV-2 infection or an uninfected control (not recorded which). The CDR3 loop is CASTPLAGGREQYF. CDR3 sequence (DNA): TGTGCCAGCACCCCTTTAGCGGGAGGGCGCGAGCAGTACTTC. Combining the CDR3 with reference TRBV28 and TRBJ2-7 gives the whole variable domain DVKVTQSSRYLVKRTGEKVFLECVQDMDHENMFWYRQDPGLGLRLIYFSYDVKMKEKGDIPEGYSVSREKKERFSLILESASTNQTSMYLCASTPLAGGREQYFGPGTRLTVT.